Below, 22 T cell receptor beta chains from the same sample are listed, as sequenced in a study of T-cell reconstitution after alpha-beta-depleted transplantation in children. As it was prepared, the TCRbeta library received unique molecular identifiers. TCRdb used MiXCR to reprocess the PCR reads, holding one entry per CDR3 protein. The repertoire consists of 300,000 or so distinct CDR3 sequences, with around 25% occurring once and the leading ten covering approximately 11%. The material sequenced was PBMCs, mostly from graft donor cells, taken 180 days after TCRalphabeta/CD19-depleted stem cell transplant. The receptors derive from a male patient between 10 and 17 years old who had a stem cell transplant for acute lymphoblastic leukemia, so the T cells may come from the graft donor.

This clonotype was seen at least ten times. The chain has TRBV7-3 and TRBJ2-2, with no clear D. This CDR3 has 12 amino acids. Germline V gene sequence: CDR1 SGHTA, CDR2 FQGTGA. Trimming shortened V by 6 bases and J by 3 bases, and 5 bases separated the two germline ends. CDR3 amino acids: CASSLDTGELFF. CDR3 DNA: TGTGCCAGCAGTTTAGACACCGGGGAGCTGTTTTTT.

This clonotype showed up just a few times. This chain connects TRBV7-6 to TRBJ2-7; D tentatively fits TRBD1 or TRBD2 (6 bases each). Germline-derived CDR1 and CDR2 are SGHVS and FNYEAQ. CDR3 length: 15 residues. V lost 1 base to trimming and J lost 5 bases, with 15 bases between them. The CDR3 region has the DNA TGTGCCAGCAGCTTAGTAGGGGGGAGAGGCCACGAGCAGTACTTC. Translation gives CASSLVGGRGHEQYF.

CDR3 region: CASSWAEGQPQHF. The CDR3 bases are TGTGCCAGCAGCTGGGCCGAGGGCCAGCCCCAGCATTTT. V usage is TRBV11-1 and J usage is TRBJ1-5; D is ambiguous. CDR1 is SGHAT and CDR2 is FQDESV in the germline V gene (reference sequence). V was shortened by 4 bases and J by 7 bases, with 11 bases between the two germline ends. The CDR3 is 13 amino acids.

The chain recombines TRBV7-3 with TRBJ2-5, with 10 bases fitting TRBD2. This CDR3 has 15 amino acids. With V trimmed by 5 bases and J by 4 bases, 7 bases remained unmatched. Germline V lookup: CDR1 SGHTA, CDR2 FQGTGA. Here the CDR3 DNA reads TGTGCCAGCAGCCCCGGGCTAGCGGGAGTAGAGACCCAGTACTTC. It specifies CASSPGLAGVETQYF.

This clonotype was detected many times. The gene calls are TRBV5-1 and TRBJ1-1, with TRBD1 as a possible D gene (5 bases). V was shortened by 1 base and J by 5 bases, with 12 bases between the two germline ends. This CDR3 comprises 14 residues. Germline V CDR1 and CDR2: SGHRS, YFSETQ. The CDR3 DNA sequence: TGCGCCAGCAGCTTGCTTCAGGGACCTACTGAAGCTTTCTTT. Translated, it gives CASSLLQGPTEAFF.

This chain uses TRBV5-1 with TRBJ2-7; 7 bases align to TRBD1. With V trimmed by 3 bases and J by 1 base, 19 bases remained unmatched. The CDR3 extends over 19 amino acids. CDR1 SGHRS and CDR2 YFSETQ come from the germline V gene. The CDR3 loop is CASSSTSTGILSSSYEQYF. CDR3 in DNA: TGCGCCAGCAGCTCGACCTCGACAGGGATCCTTAGTTCTTCCTACGAGCAGTACTTC.

The chain has TRBV10-3 and TRBJ2-5; weak D call: TRBD1 (6 bases). Between the trimmed V and J ends, which lost 5 bases and 5 bases, there was a span of 12 bases. There are 13 residues in the CDR3. Germline V gives CDR1 ENHRY, CDR2 SYGVKD. Here the CDR3 DNA reads TGTGCCATCAGTTCACAGGGAAAGGAGACCCAGTACTTC. Translated, it gives CAISSQGKETQYF.

The V and J genes are TRBV5-1 and TRBJ2-7; 7 nucleotides align to TRBD2. The V gene's germline CDR1 is SGHRS and CDR2 YFSETQ. The CDR3 runs to 18 residues. V shed 1 base and J 0 bases; nucleotides not matched to a gene: 13. The CDR3 sequence is CASSLRGSLTFSSYEQYF. DNA of the CDR3: TGCGCCAGCAGCTTGCGCGGGAGTCTCACCTTTAGCTCCTACGAGCAGTACTTC.

In this sample, this clonotype turned up a few times. The chain has TRBV5-1 and TRBJ2-5; D is unclear. Per germline, CDR1 SGHRS and CDR2 YFSETQ. V shed 2 bases and J shed 1 base, with 12 bases lying between them. The length of the CDR3 is 15 residues. This CDR3 reads CASSFWGLIQETQYF. The CDR3 nucleotides read TGCGCCAGCAGCTTTTGGGGTCTGATCCAAGAGACCCAGTACTTC.

This clonotype was seen a few times. The CDR3 here is CASSLERGKYNEQFF. For the CDR3, the DNA is TGCGCCAGCAGCTTGGAAAGGGGGAAGTACAATGAGCAGTTCTTC. V gene TRBV5-1 combines with J gene TRBJ2-1, with D possibly being TRBD1 (6 bases). CDR1 and CDR2 from the germline V gene are SGHRS and YFSETQ. V was pared by 0 bases and J by 4 bases, with 11 bases between. CDR3 size: 15 residues.

V usage is TRBV20-1 and J usage is TRBJ2-6; no reliable D call. CDR1 is DFQATT, CDR2 SNEGSKA, per germline (reference sequence). The V end lost 2 bases, the J end lost 0 bases, and 11 bases lay between the germline ends. The CDR3 runs 16 residues. The CDR3 nucleotides read TGCAGTGCTAGAAAGGGCCGGAGCTCTGGGGCCAACGTCCTGACTTTC. This encodes CSARKGRSSGANVLTF.

The CDR3 is CAIRDLGDYTEAFF. DNA for the CDR3: TGTGCCATCAGAGATCTAGGGGATTACACTGAAGCTTTCTTT. The chain joins TRBV10-3 to TRBJ1-1; weak D call: TRBD1 (5 bases). Trimming removed 6 bases at V and 3 bases at J, with 14 bases between. Germline V gene lookup returns CDR1 ENHRY and CDR2 SYGVKD. This CDR3 is built from 14 residues.

J is TRBJ2-3 and V is TRBV2; 9 bases agree with TRBD1. CDR3 length: 13 amino acids. The V and J ends lost 11 bases and 1 base, in that order; junction bases with no gene match: 4. Germline loops: CDR1 SNHLY, CDR2 FYNNEI. CDR3 sequence reads: CAGRTGGTDTQYF. The CDR3 nucleotides are TGTGCCGGGAGGACAGGGGGCACAGATACGCAGTATTTT.

The chain is built from TRBV7-3 and TRBJ2-3, with a possible D match to TRBD2 (6 bases). CDR1 and CDR2 (germline): SGHTA, FQGTGA. This CDR3 has 14 residues. Trimming took off 5 bases at V and 0 bases at J, with 9 bases between the two ends. CDR3: CASSPGGSTDTQYF. The CDR3 DNA reads as TGTGCCAGCAGCCCCGGGGGTAGCACAGATACGCAGTATTTT.

This clonotype appeared a few times. J is TRBJ2-5 and V is TRBV20-1, with 7 bases fitting TRBD1. CDR1 and CDR2 (germline): DFQATT, SNEGSKA (reference sequence). There are 13 residues in the CDR3. V lost 2 bases, J lost 4 bases, and 4 bases stayed unmatched. This CDR3 reads CSARRTGGETQYF. In DNA, the CDR3 is TGCAGTGCTAGAAGGACAGGAGGAGAGACCCAGTACTTC.

The V call is TRBV12-3 or TRBV12-4, the J call TRBJ2-7; D is perhaps TRBD1 or TRBD2 (7 bases each). V dropped 6 bases and J dropped 5 bases, with 17 bases sitting between them. The CDR3 has 14 amino acids. The CDR3, as DNA: TGTGCCAGCAGCAGGGGGGGGTCGGGAGACGAGCAGTACTTC. It translates to CASSRGGSGDEQYF.

The V call is TRBV11-1, the J call TRBJ2-7, with TRBD1 identical over 8 bases. J lost 0 bases, V lost 0 bases, and 13 bases had no gene match. This CDR3 contains 19 residues. CDR1 is SGHAT and CDR2 is FQDESV in the germline V gene (reference sequence). The CDR3 here is CASSLAIGQGFPISYEQYF. Here the CDR3 DNA reads TGTGCCAGCAGCTTAGCCATCGGACAGGGCTTTCCGATCTCCTACGAGCAGTACTTC.

At least ten counts were recorded for this clonotype. This chain uses TRBV12-3 or TRBV12-4 with TRBJ2-3; D unresolved. Between the trimmed V and J ends, which lost 4 bases and 3 bases, there was a span of 8 bases. The CDR3 totals 13 residues. The CDR3 DNA is TGTGCCAGCAGTTCCCTCCGGACAGATACGCAGTATTTT. Its protein product is CASSSLRTDTQYF.

This clonotype was seen a few times. This rearrangement joins TRBV2 to TRBJ2-1; TRBD1 matches at 8 bases. The V gene end was trimmed by 8 bases and the J gene end by 5 bases; junction bases not matched to a gene: 5. CDR1 and CDR2 (germline): SNHLY, FYNNEI. The CDR3 is 13 amino acids. CDR3 DNA sequence: TGTGCCAGCGGACAGGGCAAAAACAATGAGCAGTTCTTC. Protein: CASGQGKNNEQFF.

V and J are TRBV6-6 and TRBJ1-2; D remains ambiguous. V shed 8 bases and J shed 1 base, with 11 bases lying between them. Germline loops: CDR1 MNHNY, CDR2 SVGAGI (reference sequence). There are 13 residues in the CDR3. CDR3 nucleotides: TGTGCCAGCGTGGGAAACGTTAACTATGGCTACACCTTC. It encodes CASVGNVNYGYTF.

V gene TRBV27 combines with J gene TRBJ2-2; possibly TRBD2 for D (5 bases). This CDR3 has 17 residues. Germline CDR1 reads MNHEY; CDR2 reads SMNVEV (reference sequence). Deletions cut 5 bases from V and 4 bases from J, with 20 bases between. The CDR3 region is CASSPTVWESGTGELFF. In nucleotides, the CDR3 is TGTGCCAGCAGTCCCACGGTGTGGGAAAGCGGCACCGGGGAGCTGTTTTTT.

The chain has TRBV3-1 and TRBJ2-7; TRBD2 aligns across 11 bases. The CDR3 runs 14 residues. J lost 6 bases, V lost 1 base, and 2 bases had no gene match. The germline V gene encodes CDR1 LGHDT and CDR2 YNNKEL (reference sequence). This chain's CDR3 is CASSQVTSGTEQYF. CDR3 DNA sequence: TGTGCCAGCAGCCAAGTGACTAGCGGGACCGAGCAGTACTTC.